What follows are 7 T cell receptor beta chains derived from one specimen sequenced in a study of cytomegalovirus exposure and HLA in healthy donors. In the PCR, 60 Vbeta and 13 Jbeta primers were used. Sequencing used immunoSEQ multiplex PCR; TCRdb keeps in-frame clones, though not all of them. The sample includes nearly 110,000 clones, more than 75% of them seen just once. The sequenced sample consisted of PBMCs. The receptors were sampled from a man under 40 in good health and CMV-seropositive.

The chain uses TRBV27 and TRBJ2-7; 7 nucleotides match TRBD2. The V gene's germline CDR1 is MNHEY and CDR2 SMNVEV (reference sequence). J gave up 2 bases and V 0 bases, and 10 bases lay outside the gene matches. There are 17 residues in the CDR3. The DNA for the CDR3 is TGTGCCAGCAGTTTATCCTATGAGATGGGAGGGGCCTACGAGCAGTACTTC. It specifies CASSLSYEMGGAYEQYF.

This clone was seen only once. The chain couples TRBV5-4 to TRBJ2-3; 7 nucleotides agree with TRBD2. The CDR3 runs to 16 residues. The V and J ends lost 4 bases and 2 bases, in that order; junction bases with no gene match: 10. Germline V gene data show CDR1 as SGHNT and CDR2 as YYREEE (reference sequence). CDR3 region: CASSLWYSGLTDTQYF. CDR3 nucleotide sequence: TGTGCCAGCAGCCTTTGGTATAGCGGGCTCACAGATACGCAGTATTTT.

The rearrangement links TRBV2 to TRBJ1-1, with TRBD1 matching 8 bases. Germline values: CDR1 SNHLY, CDR2 FYNNEI. V shed 4 bases, J shed 2 bases, and the junction held 6 bases outside the gene matches. The CDR3 is 15 amino acids. CDR3 amino acids: CASSGTGGVNTEAFF. DNA for the CDR3: TGTGCCAGCAGTGGAACAGGGGGAGTAAACACTGAAGCTTTCTTT.

This clone came up once. The rearrangement joins TRBV10-2 to TRBJ2-7; TRBD1 matches at 9 bases. J lost 0 bases, V lost 7 bases, and 7 bases had no gene match. The CDR3 length is 15 residues. Germline CDR1 and CDR2: WSHSY and SAAADI. This CDR3 reads CASKIDRGASYEQYF. The DNA of the CDR3 is TGCGCCAGCAAGATAGACAGGGGGGCCTCCTACGAGCAGTACTTC.

This sequence joins TRBV30 and TRBJ1-5; tentative D call: TRBD1 (5 bases). V was pared by 4 bases and J by 4 bases, with 14 bases between. Germline loops: CDR1 GTSNPN, CDR2 SVGIG (reference sequence). This CDR3 spans 14 amino acids. In DNA form, the CDR3 reads TGTGCCTGGACCCACGGGGGGTTAAATCAGCCCCAGCATTTT. It specifies CAWTHGGLNQPQHF.

V is TRBV27 and J is TRBJ1-2, with D possibly being TRBD1 (6 bases). CDR1 and CDR2 from the germline V gene are MNHEY and SMNVEV (reference sequence). Trimming removed 10 bases at V and 3 bases at J, with 21 bases between. This CDR3 is built from 15 residues. The CDR3 loop reads CATLPGQNPHYGYTF. In DNA form, the CDR3 reads TGTGCCACCCTACCGGGACAAAATCCCCACTATGGCTACACCTTC.

V gene TRBV7-3 combines with J gene TRBJ2-7; 8 bases align to TRBD2. V gave up 5 bases and J gave up 2 bases; unmatched junction bases: 8. The CDR3 extends over 15 amino acids. From germline, CDR1 is SGHTA and CDR2 FQGTGA. The CDR3 region has the DNA TGTGCCAGCAGCGAGAGCGGGGGCCTTGCCTACGAGCAGTACTTC. Translating gives CASSESGGLAYEQYF.